This entry describes one T cell receptor beta chain. Its antigen is undetermined. The CDR3 is 15 amino acids. CDR1 is SGHRS, CDR2 YFSETQ, per germline. Trimming took 0 bases from V and 0 from J, leaving 7 bases between them. This record comes from a study of tumor-infiltrating lymphocytes in localized non-small cell lung cancer. Overall study: Several tumor histologies, both smoking statuses, and some post-neoadjuvant chemotherapy samples were included.

Study-wide points: TCR sequencing covered a subset of patients with enough tissue. T-cell fraction did not differ between immunotypes IM1 and IM2.

Sequencing was performed with immunoSEQ multiplex PCR; in TCRdb, only in-frame clones are kept and a portion is missing. The sample shows 15,000 to 17,000 clones, around 66% of them seen only once. This TCR was sampled from a human donor with non-small cell lung cancer. The chain couples TRBV5-1 to TRBJ2-1; D is possibly TRBD1 (6 bases). Sequenced sample: lung tumor tissue. The CDR3 protein is CASSLEGGSYNEQFF. CDR3 coding DNA: TGCGCCAGCAGCTTGGAAGGGGGCTCCTACAATGAGCAGTTCTTC.